This T cell receptor (beta chain) emerged from a study of control samples from healthy donors and cancer patients. Clones were sequenced by immunoSEQ multiplex PCR, and TCRdb holds only the in-frame ones, with some missing. The table lists roughly 150,000 clones, about 91% of them singletons, with 1.5% to 2% in the top ten. This CDR3 contains 14 residues. V was clipped by 2 bases and J by 5 bases; unmatched bases: 5. CDR1 SGDLS and CDR2 YYNGEE come from the germline V gene. This sequence joins TRBV9 and TRBJ2-7; 9 bases are shared with TRBD2. The TCR originated in a man aged 18 to 29 in good health. The source material was blood. The CDR3: CASSVTSGGNEQYF. CDR3 bases: TGTGCCAGCAGCGTCACAAGCGGGGGGAACGAGCAGTACTTC.